A selection of T cell receptor beta chains follows, all from one sample in a study of T-cell reconstitution after alpha-beta-depleted transplantation in children. Each CDR3 protein is one row after TCRdb ran MiXCR on the PCR reads. Among tens of thousands of distinct CDR3 sequences, 4.9% were seen once, and the ten largest hold over 15%. Source: PBMCs, mostly from graft donor cells, taken 180 days after TCRalphabeta/CD19-depleted stem cell transplant. The source is a boy in the first two years of life who had a stem cell transplant for acute myeloid leukemia, so the T cells may come from the graft donor. Each CDR3 is given with its conserved first and last residue. Fields, in order: V gene, clone size, J gene, D gene, CDR3 protein, CDR3 DNA. The D gene is left open where the match is weak. The size of a clone is reported for some rows only, either as once, few or many, or as a class for expanded clones.

v_gene: TRBV20-1
abundance: many
j_gene: TRBJ2-5
d_gene: TRBD1
CDR3aa: CSARPWTGQETQYF
CDR3nt: TGCAGTGCTCGCCCGTGGACAGGGCAAGAGACCCAGTACTTC

v_gene: TRBV5-8
abundance: many
j_gene: TRBJ2-7
d_gene: TRBD1
CDR3aa: CASDRDRSYEQYF
CDR3nt: TGTGCCAGCGACCGGGACAGGTCCTACGAGCAGTACTTC

v_gene: TRBV28
abundance: many
j_gene: TRBJ1-4
d_gene: NA
CDR3aa: CASSRPGATNEKLFF
CDR3nt: TGTGCCAGCAGCCGTCCGGGGGCAACTAATGAAAAACTGTTTTTT

v_gene: TRBV5-1
abundance: many
j_gene: TRBJ2-6
d_gene: TRBD2
CDR3aa: CASSPGLEVRTGANVLTF
CDR3nt: TGCGCCAGCAGCCCAGGACTAGAAGTAAGGACTGGGGCCAACGTCCTGACTTTC

v_gene: TRBV5-6
abundance: many
j_gene: TRBJ2-1
d_gene: NA
CDR3aa: CASSPIRGRYNEQFF
CDR3nt: TGTGCCAGCAGCCCAATCCGGGGTCGGTACAATGAGCAGTTCTTC

v_gene: TRBV20-1
abundance: many
j_gene: TRBJ1-1
d_gene: NA
CDR3aa: CSARFGAGRYTEAFF
CDR3nt: TGCAGTGCTAGATTTGGGGCAGGGCGGTACACTGAAGCTTTCTTT

v_gene: TRBV5-1
abundance: many
j_gene: TRBJ2-5
d_gene: NA
CDR3aa: CASSLEKTQYF
CDR3nt: TGCGCCAGCAGCTTGGAAAAGACCCAGTACTTC

v_gene: TRBV3-1
abundance: many
j_gene: TRBJ1-2
d_gene: NA
CDR3aa: CASSQGTRRVYGYTF
CDR3nt: TGTGCCAGCAGCCAAGGTACACGTAGGGTCTATGGCTACACCTTC

v_gene: TRBV19
abundance: many
j_gene: TRBJ2-2
d_gene: TRBD2
CDR3aa: CASTLLAGGETGELFF
CDR3nt: TGTGCCAGTACCTTACTAGCGGGGGGAGAGACCGGGGAGCTGTTTTTT

v_gene: TRBV27
abundance: many
j_gene: TRBJ2-2
d_gene: NA
CDR3aa: CASNHRETGELFF
CDR3nt: TGTGCCAGCAACCACAGGGAAACCGGGGAGCTGTTTTTT

v_gene: TRBV20-1
abundance: many
j_gene: TRBJ2-3
d_gene: TRBD2
CDR3aa: CSARNSGGSDTQYF
CDR3nt: TGCAGTGCTAGAAATAGCGGGGGGTCAGATACGCAGTATTTT

v_gene: TRBV7-2
abundance: many
j_gene: TRBJ1-1
d_gene: NA
CDR3aa: CASSLVAGGNTEAFF
CDR3nt: TGTGCCAGCAGCTTAGTGGCGGGCGGGAACACTGAAGCTTTCTTT

v_gene: TRBV7-2
abundance: many
j_gene: TRBJ1-4
d_gene: NA
CDR3aa: CASSFVGFRARRDEKLFF
CDR3nt: TGTGCCAGCAGCTTTGTGGGGTTCAGGGCACGGCGGGATGAAAAACTGTTTTTT

v_gene: TRBV7-9
abundance: NA
j_gene: TRBJ1-2
d_gene: NA
CDR3aa: CASSLARHPLTSDTF
CDR3nt: TGTGCCAGCAGCTTAGCGCGGCACCCCCTTACCTCCGACACCTTC

v_gene: TRBV20-1
abundance: many
j_gene: TRBJ1-6
d_gene: NA
CDR3aa: CSARDQRQSSYNSPLHF
CDR3nt: TGCAGTGCTAGAGACCAGCGGCAAAGTAGCTATAATTCACCCCTCCACTTT

v_gene: TRBV7-2
abundance: many
j_gene: TRBJ1-5
d_gene: NA
CDR3aa: CASSLVMGNQPQHF
CDR3nt: TGTGCCAGCAGCTTAGTCATGGGAAATCAGCCCCAGCATTTT

v_gene: TRBV19
abundance: many
j_gene: TRBJ1-2
d_gene: NA
CDR3aa: CASSIQQHHGYTF
CDR3nt: TGTGCCAGTAGTATACAACAGCACCATGGCTACACCTTC

v_gene: TRBV24-1
abundance: many
j_gene: TRBJ1-5
d_gene: TRBD1
CDR3aa: CATRAGGSQPQHF
CDR3nt: TGTGCCACCAGAGCAGGGGGCAGTCAGCCCCAGCATTTT

v_gene: TRBV5-1
abundance: many
j_gene: TRBJ2-1
d_gene: TRBD2
CDR3aa: CASSSLSGGDYNEQFF
CDR3nt: TGCGCCAGCAGCTCACTTAGCGGGGGAGACTACAATGAGCAGTTCTTC

v_gene: TRBV20-1
abundance: many
j_gene: TRBJ2-5
d_gene: TRBD2
CDR3aa: CSARPGGTSGETQYF
CDR3nt: TGCAGTGCTAGACCGGGAGGGACTAGCGGAGAGACCCAGTACTTC

v_gene: TRBV6-6
abundance: many
j_gene: TRBJ1-2
d_gene: NA
CDR3aa: CSVGGLYGYTF
CDR3nt: TGTTCCGTAGGGGGGCTCTATGGCTACACCTTC

v_gene: TRBV19
abundance: many
j_gene: TRBJ2-2
d_gene: NA
CDR3aa: CASSTSVNTGELFF
CDR3nt: TGTGCCAGTAGTACCTCAGTGAACACCGGGGAGCTGTTTTTT

v_gene: TRBV12-3/TRBV12-4
abundance: NA
j_gene: TRBJ2-3
d_gene: NA
CDR3aa: CACSLASGTYSTDTQYF
CDR3nt: TGTGCCTGCAGTTTAGCTTCCGGGACATACAGCACAGATACGCAGTATTTT

v_gene: TRBV29-1
abundance: many
j_gene: TRBJ1-1
d_gene: NA
CDR3aa: CSVGGQMNTEAFF
CDR3nt: TGCAGCGTTGGTGGACAGATGAACACTGAAGCTTTCTTT

v_gene: TRBV5-1
abundance: many
j_gene: TRBJ2-1
d_gene: TRBD2
CDR3aa: CASSVRAGGNEQFF
CDR3nt: TGCGCCAGCAGCGTCCGGGCGGGAGGGAATGAGCAGTTCTTC

v_gene: TRBV20-1
abundance: many
j_gene: TRBJ2-6
d_gene: NA
CDR3aa: CSAYGGAGGANVLTF
CDR3nt: TGCAGTGCTTATGGGGGGGCTGGTGGGGCCAACGTCCTGACTTTC

v_gene: TRBV19
abundance: many
j_gene: TRBJ1-4
d_gene: TRBD1
CDR3aa: CASTRGGTNEKLFF
CDR3nt: TGTGCCAGTACTCGAGGGGGCACTAATGAAAAACTGTTTTTT

v_gene: TRBV30
abundance: many
j_gene: TRBJ2-4
d_gene: NA
CDR3aa: CAWSPGAKNIQYF
CDR3nt: TGTGCCTGGAGTCCGGGGGCCAAAAACATTCAGTACTTC